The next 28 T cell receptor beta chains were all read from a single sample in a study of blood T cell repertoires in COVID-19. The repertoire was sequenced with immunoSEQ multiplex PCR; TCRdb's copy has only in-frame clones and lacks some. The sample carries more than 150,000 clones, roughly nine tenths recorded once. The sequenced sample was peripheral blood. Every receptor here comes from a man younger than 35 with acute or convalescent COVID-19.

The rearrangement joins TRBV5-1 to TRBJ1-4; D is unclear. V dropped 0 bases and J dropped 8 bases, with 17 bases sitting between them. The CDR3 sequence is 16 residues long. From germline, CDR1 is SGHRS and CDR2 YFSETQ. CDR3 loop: CASSLDQVRASEKLFF. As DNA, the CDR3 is TGCGCCAGCAGCTTGGATCAGGTTAGAGCTTCGGAAAAACTGTTTTTT.

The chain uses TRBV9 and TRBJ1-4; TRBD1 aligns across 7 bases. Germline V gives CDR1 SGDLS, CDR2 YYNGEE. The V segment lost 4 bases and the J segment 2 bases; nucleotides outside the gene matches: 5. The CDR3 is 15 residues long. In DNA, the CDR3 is TGTGCCAGCAGCATTCGACAGGGCACTAATGAAAAACTGTTTTTT. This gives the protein CASSIRQGTNEKLFF.

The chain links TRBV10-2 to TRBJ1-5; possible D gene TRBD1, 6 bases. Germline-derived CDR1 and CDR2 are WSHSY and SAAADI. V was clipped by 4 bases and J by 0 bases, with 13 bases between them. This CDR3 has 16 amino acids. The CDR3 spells CASSATGQSSNQPQHF. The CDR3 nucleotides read TGCGCCAGCAGTGCAACAGGGCAGAGTAGCAATCAGCCCCAGCATTTT.

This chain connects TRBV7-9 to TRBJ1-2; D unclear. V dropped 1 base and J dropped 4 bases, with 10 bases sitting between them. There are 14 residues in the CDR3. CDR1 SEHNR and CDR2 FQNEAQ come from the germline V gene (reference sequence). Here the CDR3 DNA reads TGTGCCAGCAGCTTAGAAGTTCGCGGCTATGGCTACACCTTC. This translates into CASSLEVRGYGYTF. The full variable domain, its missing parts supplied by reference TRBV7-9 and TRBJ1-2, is DTGVSQNPRHKITKRGQNVTFRCDPISEHNRLYWYRQTLGQGPEFLTYFQNEAQLEKSRLLSDRFSAERPKGSFSTLEIQRTEQGDSAMYLCASSLEVRGYGYTFGSGTRLTVV.

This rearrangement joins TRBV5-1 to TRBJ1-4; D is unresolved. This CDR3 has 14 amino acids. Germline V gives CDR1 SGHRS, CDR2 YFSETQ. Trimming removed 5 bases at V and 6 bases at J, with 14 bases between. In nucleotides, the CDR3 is TGCGCCAGCAGTCGCGGGGTGGCGGATGAAAAACTGTTTTTT. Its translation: CASSRGVADEKLFF.

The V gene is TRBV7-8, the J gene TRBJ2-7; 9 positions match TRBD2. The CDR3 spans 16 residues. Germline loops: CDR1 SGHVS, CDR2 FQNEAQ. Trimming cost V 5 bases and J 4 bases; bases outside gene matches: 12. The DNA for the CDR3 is TGTGCCAGCAGCCCACTCGGCGGGACTAGCCTATACGAGCAGTACTTC. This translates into CASSPLGGTSLYEQYF.

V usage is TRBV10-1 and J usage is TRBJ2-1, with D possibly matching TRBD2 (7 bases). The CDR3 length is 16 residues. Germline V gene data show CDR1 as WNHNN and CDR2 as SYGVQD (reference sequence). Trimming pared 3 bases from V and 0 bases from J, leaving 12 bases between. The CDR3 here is CASSDGRGLSYNEQFF. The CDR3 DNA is TGCGCCAGCAGTGATGGGCGGGGGCTCTCCTACAATGAGCAGTTCTTC.

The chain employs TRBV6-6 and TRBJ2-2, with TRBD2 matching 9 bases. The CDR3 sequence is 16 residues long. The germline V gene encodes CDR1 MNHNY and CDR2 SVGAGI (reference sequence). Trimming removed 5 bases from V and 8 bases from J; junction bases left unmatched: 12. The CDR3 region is CASSRPSGEVEGELFF. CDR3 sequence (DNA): TGTGCCAGCAGTCGACCTAGCGGGGAGGTTGAAGGGGAGCTGTTTTTT.

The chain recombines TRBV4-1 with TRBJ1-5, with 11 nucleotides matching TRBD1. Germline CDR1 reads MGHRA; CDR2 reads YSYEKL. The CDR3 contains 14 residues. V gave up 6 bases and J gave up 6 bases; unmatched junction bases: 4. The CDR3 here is CASRRTGGGQPQHF. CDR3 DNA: TGCGCCAGCAGGAGGACAGGGGGCGGTCAGCCCCAGCATTTT.

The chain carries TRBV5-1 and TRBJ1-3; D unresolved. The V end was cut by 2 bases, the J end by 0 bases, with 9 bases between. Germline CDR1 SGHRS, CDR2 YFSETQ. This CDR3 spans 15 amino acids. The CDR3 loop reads CASSFGLSSGNTIYF. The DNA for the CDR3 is TGCGCCAGCAGCTTCGGACTGAGCTCTGGAAACACCATATATTTT.

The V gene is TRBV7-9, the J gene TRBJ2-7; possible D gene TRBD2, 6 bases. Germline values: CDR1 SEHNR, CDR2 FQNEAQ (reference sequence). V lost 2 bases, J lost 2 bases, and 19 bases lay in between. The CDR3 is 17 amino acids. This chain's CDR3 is CASSLWPGLSSTYEQYF. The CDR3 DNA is TGTGCCAGCAGCTTATGGCCAGGACTATCATCCACCTACGAGCAGTACTTC.

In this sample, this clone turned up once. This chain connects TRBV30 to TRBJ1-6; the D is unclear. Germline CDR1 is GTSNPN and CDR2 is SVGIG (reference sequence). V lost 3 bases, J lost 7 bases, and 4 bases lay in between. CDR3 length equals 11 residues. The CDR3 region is CAWRGNSPLHF. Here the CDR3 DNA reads TGTGCCTGGAGGGGCAATTCACCCCTCCACTTT.

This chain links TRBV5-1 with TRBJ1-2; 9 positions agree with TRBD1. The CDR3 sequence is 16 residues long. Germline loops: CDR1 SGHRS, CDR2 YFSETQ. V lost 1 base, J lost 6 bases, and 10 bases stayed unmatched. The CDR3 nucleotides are TGCGCCAGCAGCTTGACAGGGGGCGAGGGGATGAATGGCTACACCTTC. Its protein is CASSLTGGEGMNGYTF.

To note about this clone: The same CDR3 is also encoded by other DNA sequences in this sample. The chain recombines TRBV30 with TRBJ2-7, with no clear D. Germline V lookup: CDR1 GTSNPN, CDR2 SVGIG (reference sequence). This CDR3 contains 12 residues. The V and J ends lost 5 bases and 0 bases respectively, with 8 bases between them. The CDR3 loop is CAWGQDSYEQYF. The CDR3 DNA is TGTGCCTGGGGGCAGGACTCCTACGAGCAGTACTTC.

The CDR3 DNA reads as TGTGCCAGCAGCGTTCGGGACAGGTTCCATGAGCAGTTCTTC. The encoded protein is CASSVRDRFHEQFF. V gene TRBV3-1 (or the pseudogene TRBV3-2) combines with J gene TRBJ2-1; TRBD1 matches at 8 bases. In germline, CDR1 is LGHDT, CDR2 YNNKEL (reference sequence). This CDR3 contains 14 residues. Germline trimming cut 5 bases from V and 8 bases from J; bases unmatched to any gene: 8.

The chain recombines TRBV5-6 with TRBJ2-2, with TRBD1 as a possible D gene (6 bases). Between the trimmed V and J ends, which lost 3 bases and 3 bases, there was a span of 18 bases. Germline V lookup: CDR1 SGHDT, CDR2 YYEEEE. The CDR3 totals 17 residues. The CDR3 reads CASSSPPGTPDTGELFF. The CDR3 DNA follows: TGTGCCAGCAGCTCGCCCCCCGGGACACCCGACACCGGGGAGCTGTTTTTT.

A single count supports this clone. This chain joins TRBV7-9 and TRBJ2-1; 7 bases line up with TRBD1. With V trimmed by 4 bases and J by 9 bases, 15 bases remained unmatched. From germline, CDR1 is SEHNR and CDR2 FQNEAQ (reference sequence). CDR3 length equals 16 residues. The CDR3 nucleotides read TGTGCCAGCAGCTCCCACACCGGGACAGTCGTAAGTGAGCAGTTCTTC. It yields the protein CASSSHTGTVVSEQFF.

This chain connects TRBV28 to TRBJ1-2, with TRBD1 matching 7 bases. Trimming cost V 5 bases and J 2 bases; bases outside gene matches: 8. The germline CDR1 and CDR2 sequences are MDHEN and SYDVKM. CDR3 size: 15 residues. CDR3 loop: CASSPRDRRNYGYTF. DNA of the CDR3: TGTGCCAGCAGTCCCCGGGACAGAAGGAACTATGGCTACACCTTC.

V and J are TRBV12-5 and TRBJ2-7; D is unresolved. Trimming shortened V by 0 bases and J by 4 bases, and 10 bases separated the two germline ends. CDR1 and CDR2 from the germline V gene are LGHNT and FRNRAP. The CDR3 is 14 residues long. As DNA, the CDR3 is TGTGCTAGTGGTTTGGTAACTAAGGCTTACGAGCAGTACTTC. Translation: CASGLVTKAYEQYF.

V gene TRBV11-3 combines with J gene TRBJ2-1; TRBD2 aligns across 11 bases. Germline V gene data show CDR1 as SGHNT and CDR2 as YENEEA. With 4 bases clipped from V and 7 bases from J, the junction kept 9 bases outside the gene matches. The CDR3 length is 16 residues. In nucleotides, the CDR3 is TGTGCCAGCAGCTCGATTAGCGGGGGGGGTGGAAATGAGCAGTTCTTC. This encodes CASSSISGGGGNEQFF. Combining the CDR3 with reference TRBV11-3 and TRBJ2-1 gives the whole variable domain EAGVVQSPRYKIIEKKQPVAFWCNPISGHNTLYWYLQNLGQGPELLIRYENEEAVDDSQLPKDRFSAERLKGVDSTLKIQPAELGDSAVYLCASSSISGGGGNEQFFGPGTRLTVL.

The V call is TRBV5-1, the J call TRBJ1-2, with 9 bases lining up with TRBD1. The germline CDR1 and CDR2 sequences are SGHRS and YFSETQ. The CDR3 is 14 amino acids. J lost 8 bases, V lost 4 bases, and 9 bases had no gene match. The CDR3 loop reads CASSHRDRESGYTF. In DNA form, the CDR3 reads TGCGCCAGCAGCCACAGGGACAGGGAGTCCGGCTACACCTTC.

The CDR3 sequence: CASSPDRGGTDTQYF. The CDR3, as DNA: TGCGCCAGCAGCCCGGACAGGGGTGGCACAGATACGCAGTATTTT. The chain uses TRBV5-1 and TRBJ2-3; TRBD1 matches 9 bases. This CDR3 has 15 residues. Trimming took 4 bases from V and 1 from J; bases not matched to a gene: 4. Germline CDR1 and CDR2: SGHRS and YFSETQ.

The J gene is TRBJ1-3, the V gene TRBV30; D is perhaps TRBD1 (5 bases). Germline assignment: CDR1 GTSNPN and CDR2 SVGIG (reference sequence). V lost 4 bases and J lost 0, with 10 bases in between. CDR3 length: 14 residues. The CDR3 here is CAWNRGGSGNTIYF. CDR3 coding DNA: TGTGCCTGGAACCGCGGGGGCTCTGGAAACACCATATATTTT.

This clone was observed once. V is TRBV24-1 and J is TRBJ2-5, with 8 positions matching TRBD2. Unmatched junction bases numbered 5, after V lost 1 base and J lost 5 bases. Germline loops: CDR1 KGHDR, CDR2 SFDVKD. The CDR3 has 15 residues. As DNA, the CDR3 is TGTGCCACCAGTGATTTAAACGGGGGGGCCGAGACCCAGTACTTC. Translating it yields CATSDLNGGAETQYF.

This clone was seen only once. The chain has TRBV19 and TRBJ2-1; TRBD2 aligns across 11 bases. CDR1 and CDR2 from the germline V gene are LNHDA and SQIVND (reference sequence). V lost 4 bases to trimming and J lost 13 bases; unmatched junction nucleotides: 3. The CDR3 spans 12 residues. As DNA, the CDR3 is TGTGCCAGTAGTACGACTAGCGGGGCACAGTTCTTC. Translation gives CASSTTSGAQFF.

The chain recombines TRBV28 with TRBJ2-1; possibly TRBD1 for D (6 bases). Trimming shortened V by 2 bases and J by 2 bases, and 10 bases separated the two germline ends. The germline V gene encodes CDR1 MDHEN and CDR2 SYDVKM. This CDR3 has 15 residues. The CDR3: CASSLKGDAYNEQFF. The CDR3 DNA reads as TGTGCCAGCAGTTTAAAGGGGGATGCCTACAATGAGCAGTTCTTC. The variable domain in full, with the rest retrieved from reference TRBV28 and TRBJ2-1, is DVKVTQSSRYLVKRTGEKVFLECVQDMDHENMFWYRQDPGLGLRLIYFSYDVKMKEKGDIPEGYSVSREKKERFSLILESASTNQTSMYLCASSLKGDAYNEQFFGPGTRLTVL.

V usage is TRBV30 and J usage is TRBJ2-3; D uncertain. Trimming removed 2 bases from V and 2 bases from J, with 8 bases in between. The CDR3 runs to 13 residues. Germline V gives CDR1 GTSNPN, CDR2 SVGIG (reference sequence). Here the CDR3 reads CAWSPYLTDTQYF. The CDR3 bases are TGTGCCTGGAGTCCCTACCTCACAGATACGCAGTATTTT.

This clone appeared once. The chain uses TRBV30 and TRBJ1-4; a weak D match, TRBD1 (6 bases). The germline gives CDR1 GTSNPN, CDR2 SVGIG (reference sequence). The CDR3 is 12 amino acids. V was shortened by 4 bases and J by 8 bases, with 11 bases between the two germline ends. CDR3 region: CAWTGASEKLFF. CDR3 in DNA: TGTGCCTGGACAGGGGCGAGCGAAAAACTGTTTTTT.